What follows is one T cell receptor (beta chain) and its context. This entry comes from a study of tumor-infiltrating lymphocytes in primary liver carcinoma. About the study: Each sample had roughly 3.65 to 7.5 million productive TCRbeta reads regardless of tissue type.

The CDR3 runs to 14 residues. CDR1 and CDR2 from the germline V gene are SQVTM and ANQGSEA. Synthesis of TCR beta cDNA was carried out from 500 ng total RNA with a constant-region primer. Libraries covering TCR beta were generated through three nested multiplex PCR rounds (using a slightly modified ARM-PCR). TRBV1-TRBV30 forward primers paired with a C-beta reverse primer were used in the first two PCR rounds, which ran approximately 10 cycles each. TCRdb fed the multiplex PCR reads into MiXCR, producing one record per CDR3 protein. The repertoire has 100,000 or so distinct CDR3 sequences, approximately 80% of them found once; the top ten carry approximately 20%. Unsorted bulk tissue (roughly 18-32 mg) underwent RNA and DNA co-extraction.

This TCR was sampled from a man between 35 and 55 years old with primary liver carcinoma and hepatitis B virus infection. This rearrangement joins TRBV29-1 to TRBJ2-1; either TRBD1 or TRBD2 may supply D (6 bases each). The specimen was liver tumor tissue from sampling region 3. Subset of the sample: tumor region T3, left-lateral pole. The CDR3 region is CSRGTQSSYNEQFF. The DNA for the CDR3 is TGCAGTAGGGGGACTCAGAGCTCCTACAATGAGCAGTTCTTC.